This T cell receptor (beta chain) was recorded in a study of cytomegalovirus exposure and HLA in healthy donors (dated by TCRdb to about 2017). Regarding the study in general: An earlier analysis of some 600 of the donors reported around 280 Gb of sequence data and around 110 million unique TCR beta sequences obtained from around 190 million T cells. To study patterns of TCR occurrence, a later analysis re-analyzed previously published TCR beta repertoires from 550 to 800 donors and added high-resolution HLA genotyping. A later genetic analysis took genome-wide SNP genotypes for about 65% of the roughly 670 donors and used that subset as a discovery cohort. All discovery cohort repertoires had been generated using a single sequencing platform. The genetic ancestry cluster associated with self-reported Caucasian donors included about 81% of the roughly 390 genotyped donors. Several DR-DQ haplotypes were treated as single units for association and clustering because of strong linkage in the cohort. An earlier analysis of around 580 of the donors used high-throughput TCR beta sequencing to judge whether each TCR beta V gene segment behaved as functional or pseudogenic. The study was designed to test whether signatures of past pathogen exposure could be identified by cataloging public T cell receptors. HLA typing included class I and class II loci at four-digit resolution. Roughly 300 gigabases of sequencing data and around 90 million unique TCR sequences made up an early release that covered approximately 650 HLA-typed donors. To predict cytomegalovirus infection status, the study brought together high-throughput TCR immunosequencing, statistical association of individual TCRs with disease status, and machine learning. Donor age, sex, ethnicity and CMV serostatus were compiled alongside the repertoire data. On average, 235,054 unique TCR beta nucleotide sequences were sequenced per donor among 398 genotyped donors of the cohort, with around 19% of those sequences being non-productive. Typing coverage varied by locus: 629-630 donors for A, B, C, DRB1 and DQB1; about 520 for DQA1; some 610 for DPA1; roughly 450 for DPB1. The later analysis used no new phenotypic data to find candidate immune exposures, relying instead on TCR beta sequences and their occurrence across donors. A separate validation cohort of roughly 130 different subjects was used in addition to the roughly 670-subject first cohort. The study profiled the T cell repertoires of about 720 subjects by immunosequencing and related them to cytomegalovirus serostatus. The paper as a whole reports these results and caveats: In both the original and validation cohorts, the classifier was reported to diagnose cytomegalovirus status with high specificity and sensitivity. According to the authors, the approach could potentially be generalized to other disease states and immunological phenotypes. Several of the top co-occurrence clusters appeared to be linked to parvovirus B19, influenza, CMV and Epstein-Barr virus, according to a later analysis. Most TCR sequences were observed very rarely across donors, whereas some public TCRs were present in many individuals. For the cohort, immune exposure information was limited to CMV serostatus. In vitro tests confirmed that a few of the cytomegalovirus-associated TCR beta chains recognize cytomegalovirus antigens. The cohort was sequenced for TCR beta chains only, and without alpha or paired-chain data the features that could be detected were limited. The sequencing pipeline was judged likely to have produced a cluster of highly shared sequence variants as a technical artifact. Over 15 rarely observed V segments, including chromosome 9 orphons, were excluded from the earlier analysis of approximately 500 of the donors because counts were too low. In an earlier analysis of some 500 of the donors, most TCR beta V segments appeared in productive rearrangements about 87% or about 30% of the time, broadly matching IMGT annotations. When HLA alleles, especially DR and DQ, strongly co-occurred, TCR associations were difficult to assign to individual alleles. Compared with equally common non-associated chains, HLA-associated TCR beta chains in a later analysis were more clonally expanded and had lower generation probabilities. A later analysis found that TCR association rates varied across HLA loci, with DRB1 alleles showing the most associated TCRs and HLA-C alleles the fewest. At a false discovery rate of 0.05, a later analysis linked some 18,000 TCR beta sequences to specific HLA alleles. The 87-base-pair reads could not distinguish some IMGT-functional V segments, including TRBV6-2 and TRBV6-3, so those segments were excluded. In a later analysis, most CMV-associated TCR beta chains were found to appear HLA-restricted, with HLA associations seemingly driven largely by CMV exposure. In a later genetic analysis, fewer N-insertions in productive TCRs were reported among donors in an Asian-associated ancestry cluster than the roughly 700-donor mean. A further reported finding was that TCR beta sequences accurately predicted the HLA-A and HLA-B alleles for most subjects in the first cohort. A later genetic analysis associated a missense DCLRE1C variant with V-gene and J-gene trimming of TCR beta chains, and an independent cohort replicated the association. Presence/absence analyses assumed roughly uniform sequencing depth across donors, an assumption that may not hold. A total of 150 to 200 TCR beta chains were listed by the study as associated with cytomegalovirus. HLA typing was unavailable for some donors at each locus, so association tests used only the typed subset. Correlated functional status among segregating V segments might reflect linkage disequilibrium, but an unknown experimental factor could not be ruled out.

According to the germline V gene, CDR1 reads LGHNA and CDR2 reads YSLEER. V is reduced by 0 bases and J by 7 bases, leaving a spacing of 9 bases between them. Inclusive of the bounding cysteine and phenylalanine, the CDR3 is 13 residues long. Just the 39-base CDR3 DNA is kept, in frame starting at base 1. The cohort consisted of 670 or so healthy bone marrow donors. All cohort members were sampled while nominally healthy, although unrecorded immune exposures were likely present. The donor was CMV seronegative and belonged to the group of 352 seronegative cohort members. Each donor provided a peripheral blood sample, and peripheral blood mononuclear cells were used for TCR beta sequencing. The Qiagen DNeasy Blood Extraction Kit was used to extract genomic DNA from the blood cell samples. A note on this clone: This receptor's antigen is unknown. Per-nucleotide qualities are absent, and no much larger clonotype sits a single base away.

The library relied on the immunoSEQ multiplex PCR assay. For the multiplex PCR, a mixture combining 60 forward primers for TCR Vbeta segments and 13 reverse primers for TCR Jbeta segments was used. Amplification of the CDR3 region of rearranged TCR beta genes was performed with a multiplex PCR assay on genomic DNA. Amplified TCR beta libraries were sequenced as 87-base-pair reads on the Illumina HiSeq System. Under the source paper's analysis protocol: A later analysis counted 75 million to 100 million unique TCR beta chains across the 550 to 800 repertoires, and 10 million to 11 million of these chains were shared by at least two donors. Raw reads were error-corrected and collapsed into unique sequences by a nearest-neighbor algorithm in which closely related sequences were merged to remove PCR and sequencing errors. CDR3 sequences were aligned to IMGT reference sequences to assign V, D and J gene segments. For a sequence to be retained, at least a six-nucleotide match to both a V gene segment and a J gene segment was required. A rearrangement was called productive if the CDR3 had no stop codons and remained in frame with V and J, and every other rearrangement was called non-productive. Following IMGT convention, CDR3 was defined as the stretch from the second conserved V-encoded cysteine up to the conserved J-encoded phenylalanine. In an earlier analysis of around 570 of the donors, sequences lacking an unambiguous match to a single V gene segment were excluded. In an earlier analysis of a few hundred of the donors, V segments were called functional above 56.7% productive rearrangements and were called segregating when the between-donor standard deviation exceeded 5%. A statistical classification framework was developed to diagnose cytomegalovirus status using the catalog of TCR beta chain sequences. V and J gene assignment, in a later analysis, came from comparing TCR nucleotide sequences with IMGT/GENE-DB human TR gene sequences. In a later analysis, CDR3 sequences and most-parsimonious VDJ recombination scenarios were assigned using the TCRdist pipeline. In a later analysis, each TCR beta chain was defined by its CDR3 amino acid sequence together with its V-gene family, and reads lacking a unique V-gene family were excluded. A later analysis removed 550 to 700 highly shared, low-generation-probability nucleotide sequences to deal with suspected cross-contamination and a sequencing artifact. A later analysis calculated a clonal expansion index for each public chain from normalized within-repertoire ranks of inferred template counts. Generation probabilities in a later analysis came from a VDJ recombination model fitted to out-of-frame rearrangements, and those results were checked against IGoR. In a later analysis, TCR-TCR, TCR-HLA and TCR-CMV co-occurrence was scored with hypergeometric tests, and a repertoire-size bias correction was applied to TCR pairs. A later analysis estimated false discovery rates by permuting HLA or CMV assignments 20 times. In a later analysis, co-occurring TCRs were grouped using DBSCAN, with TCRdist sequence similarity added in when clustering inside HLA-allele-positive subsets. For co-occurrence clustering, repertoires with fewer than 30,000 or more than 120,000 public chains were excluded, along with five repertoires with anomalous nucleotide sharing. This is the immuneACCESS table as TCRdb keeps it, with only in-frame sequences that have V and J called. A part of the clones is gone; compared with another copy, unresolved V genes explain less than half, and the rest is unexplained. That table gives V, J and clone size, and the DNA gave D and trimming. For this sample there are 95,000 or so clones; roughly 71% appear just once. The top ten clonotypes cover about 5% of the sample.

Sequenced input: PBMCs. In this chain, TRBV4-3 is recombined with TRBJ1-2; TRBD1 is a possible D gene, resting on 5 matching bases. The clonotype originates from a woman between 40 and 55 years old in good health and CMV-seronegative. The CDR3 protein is CASSQDRGSGYTF. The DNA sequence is TGCGCCAGCAGCCAAGATCGGGGGTCTGGCTACACCTTC.